This T cell receptor (beta chain) was sequenced during a study of identical twins. The CDR3 length is 13 residues. V was trimmed by 5 bases and J by 8 bases, leaving 15 bases between them. From the 5' RACE reads, TCRdb called clonotypes with MiXCR, one entry per CDR3 protein. This table has under 800,000 distinct CDR3 sequences, 21% appearing once. Overall study results and limits: Insertion counts were lower in abundant cord blood beta clonotypes, a trend that memory repertoires did not show.

The sample holds a few counts of this clonotype. Its target is unknown. Separately, the same data were catalogued under a study of T cells expressing NK-cell markers. From that study: In sorted CD3+CD56+NKG2C+, CD3+CD56+NKG2C- and CD3+CD56-NKG2C+ T cells, TCR beta repertoires were obtained. The contribution of dominant NKG2C+ clonotypes to CD8+ T cells in six or seven donors was roughly 1.0-7.5%. Also leading the CD3+CD56-NKG2C+ fraction in several donors were these clonotypes.

This receptor was taken from a woman younger than 35 in good health. The rearrangement joins TRBV12-3 or TRBV12-4 to TRBJ1-2; TRBD1 is a possible D gene (5 bases). Sequencing input: PBMCs. CDR3 bases: TGTGCCAGCAGTCCGACAGCCCTAAACGGCTACACCTTC. Residues: CASSPTALNGYTF.